Below, 18 T cell receptor beta chains from the same sample are listed, as sequenced in a study of cytomegalovirus exposure and HLA in healthy donors. Assay used: immunoSEQ multiplex PCR; TCRdb lists only in-frame clones, some missing. This table holds 150,000 to 200,000 clones, approximately 90% found once. Sequences were obtained from PBMCs. These receptors all come from a young man in good health and CMV-seronegative.

This rearrangement joins TRBV2 to TRBJ2-5; possibly TRBD2 for D (6 bases). Looked up from germline, CDR1 is SNHLY and CDR2 is FYNNEI. V dropped 3 bases and J dropped 10 bases, with 15 bases sitting between them. This CDR3 is built from 13 residues. The CDR3 sequence: CASSDSPWRDQYF. CDR3 sequence (DNA): TGTGCCAGCAGTGACAGTCCGTGGCGGGACCAGTACTTC. Drawing the rest from reference TRBV2 and TRBJ2-5, the complete variable domain is EPEVTQTPSHQVTQMGQEVILRCVPISNHLYFYWYRQILGQKVEFLVSFYNNEISEKSEIFDDQFSVERPDGSNFTLKIRSTKLEDSAMYFCASSDSPWRDQYFGPGTRLLVL.

The chain uses TRBV5-1 and TRBJ1-3; 8 positions agree with TRBD1. After removal of 0 bases from V and 4 bases from J, the junction contained 6 bases not matched to a gene. The length of the CDR3 is 16 residues. The V gene's germline CDR1 is SGHRS and CDR2 YFSETQ. The CDR3 DNA is TGCGCCAGCAGCTTGGGACAGGGGCGCTGGGGAAACACCATATATTTT. It codes for CASSLGQGRWGNTIYF.

The chain couples TRBV6-5 to TRBJ2-7; possibly TRBD1 for D (6 bases). With 4 bases removed from V and 3 bases from J, the gap between germline ends came to 10 bases. The CDR3 totals 13 residues. Germline V gene sequence: CDR1 MNHEY, CDR2 SVGAGI. CDR3 amino acids: CASSSGTFYEQYF. CDR3 nucleotides: TGTGCCAGCAGTTCCGGGACATTCTACGAGCAGTACTTC.

The CDR3 sequence is CASSLESSGSRAYEQYF. In nucleotides, the CDR3 is TGCGCCAGCAGCTTGGAGTCTAGCGGGAGTCGGGCGTACGAGCAGTACTTC. This sequence joins TRBV5-1 and TRBJ2-7; 10 positions agree with TRBD2. Trimming took 0 bases from V and 4 from J; bases not matched to a gene: 10. Looked up from germline, CDR1 is SGHRS and CDR2 is YFSETQ. The CDR3 totals 17 residues. Based on the CDR3 plus reference TRBV5-1 and TRBJ2-7, the full variable domain is KAGVTQTPRYLIKTRGQQVTLSCSPISGHRSVSWYQQTPGQGLQFLFEYFSETQRNKGNFPGRFSGRQFSNSRSEMNVSTLELGDSALYLCASSLESSGSRAYEQYFGPGTRLTVT.

This clone was seen repeatedly, ten times or more. The chain combines TRBV4-2 with TRBJ2-5, with 9 bases identical to TRBD2. The germline gives CDR1 LGHNA, CDR2 YNFKEQ. The ends lost 0 bases at V and 1 base at J; junction bases unmatched: 0. This CDR3 comprises 15 residues. This CDR3 is CASSQERGGQETQYF. The CDR3 DNA follows: TGTGCCAGCAGCCAAGAGCGGGGGGGCCAAGAGACCCAGTACTTC.

V and J are TRBV27 and TRBJ1-1; D gene ambiguous. Trimming shortened V by 7 bases and J by 0 bases, and 15 bases separated the two germline ends. CDR1 is MNHEY and CDR2 is SMNVEV in the germline V gene (reference sequence). CDR3 length: 15 residues. CDR3 nucleotide sequence: TGTGCCAGCACCCTCTCTTCCAACATGAACACTGAAGCTTTCTTT. Amino acid sequence: CASTLSSNMNTEAFF.

The chain recombines TRBV19 with TRBJ1-1; perhaps TRBD1 as D (5 bases). Germline V CDR1 and CDR2: LNHDA, SQIVND (reference sequence). Deletions cut 6 bases from V and 4 bases from J, with 12 bases between. CDR3 length: 13 amino acids. CDR3 nucleotide sequence: TGTGCCAGTAGCCCCGGCGGGGGCACTGAAGCTTTCTTT. The encoded protein is CASSPGGGTEAFF. Full variable domain (rest looked up from reference TRBV19 and TRBJ1-1): DGGITQSPKYLFRKEGQNVTLSCEQNLNHDAMYWYRQDPGQGLRLIYYSQIVNDFQKGDIAEGYSVSREKKESFPLTVTSAQKNPTAFYLCASSPGGGTEAFFGQGTRLTVV.

This chain joins TRBV28 and TRBJ2-7; 14 bases map to TRBD2. This CDR3 region has 15 residues. Trimming at V came to 6 bases and at J to 5 bases, leaving 6 bases not matched to a gene. CDR1 is MDHEN and CDR2 is SYDVKM in the germline V gene. The DNA of the CDR3 is TGTGCCAGCAGCCTGGGACTAGCGGGAGTCAACGAGCAGTACTTC. The encoded protein is CASSLGLAGVNEQYF.

The rearrangement uses TRBV11-2 and TRBJ1-2; possibly TRBD1 for D (5 bases). The germline V and J ends were trimmed by 1 base and 8 bases, with 17 bases remaining between them. The CDR3 is 15 amino acids. Germline assignment: CDR1 SGHAT and CDR2 FQNNGV. Written as DNA, the CDR3 is TGTGCCAGCAGCTTAGTTCAGGGCGCGGCCAGGGGCTACACCTTC. Translation: CASSLVQGAARGYTF.

The gene calls are TRBV9 and TRBJ2-7, with TRBD2 as a possible D gene (6 bases). Germline V lookup: CDR1 SGDLS, CDR2 YYNGEE. This CDR3 is built from 14 residues. The germline V and J ends were trimmed by 5 bases and 6 bases, with 18 bases remaining between them. CDR3 sequence (DNA): TGTGCCAGCAGTGATGCAGGGAGGAGCAGCGAGCAGTACTTC. Translation gives CASSDAGRSSEQYF.

The genes are TRBV18 and TRBJ1-5, with a tentative D call TRBD1 (5 bases). This CDR3 is built from 12 residues. Germline CDR1 is KGHSH and CDR2 is LQKENI. V gave up 3 bases and J gave up 9 bases, with 9 bases separating them. Here the CDR3 reads CASSPAGGPQHF. In DNA form, the CDR3 reads TGTGCCAGCTCACCCGCCGGGGGGCCCCAGCATTTT.

The CDR3 sequence is CASSLGAGGANQPQHF. CDR3 DNA sequence: TGTGCCAGCAGCTTAGGAGCGGGAGGTGCAAATCAGCCCCAGCATTTT. The chain is built from TRBV13 and TRBJ1-5; unclear D gene. This CDR3 spans 16 amino acids. The V end lost 0 bases, the J end lost 4 bases, and 13 bases lay between the germline ends. CDR1 is PRHDT and CDR2 is FYEKMQ in the germline V gene (reference sequence).

The chain uses TRBV5-1 and TRBJ1-1; the D gene is possibly TRBD1 (5 bases). Germline lookup yields CDR1 SGHRS and CDR2 YFSETQ. V shed 5 bases and J shed 6 bases, with 14 bases lying between them. The length of the CDR3 is 13 residues. The CDR3 sequence: CASRSGSRAEAFF. The CDR3 DNA is TGCGCCAGCAGATCAGGGTCTCGGGCTGAAGCTTTCTTT.

The V gene is TRBV2, the J gene TRBJ1-1; possible D gene TRBD1, 6 bases. This CDR3 comprises 14 residues. CDR1 and CDR2 (germline): SNHLY, FYNNEI. V lost 1 base and J 3 bases, leaving 9 bases between the germline ends. CDR3 sequence reads: CASSEGQVDTEAFF. The CDR3 DNA reads TGTGCCAGCAGTGAAGGACAGGTAGACACTGAAGCTTTCTTT.

The gene calls are TRBV5-8 and TRBJ1-1, with D unclear. The ends were cut back, 0 bases at V and 5 bases at J, with 11 bases in the middle. CDR1 is SGHTS and CDR2 is YDEGEE in the germline V gene. The CDR3 totals 14 residues. The CDR3 sequence is CASSLGLGGTEAFF. CDR3 DNA sequence: TGTGCCAGCAGCTTGGGGTTAGGAGGGACTGAAGCTTTCTTT.

The chain has TRBV11-2 and TRBJ1-3; D gene uncertain. Germline values: CDR1 SGHAT, CDR2 FQNNGV. V was clipped by 1 base and J by 1 base, with 14 bases between them. This CDR3 contains 17 residues. This CDR3 reads CASSLGRGKISGNTIYF. Written as DNA, the CDR3 is TGTGCCAGCAGCTTAGGTAGAGGGAAGATTTCTGGAAACACCATATATTTT.

V and J are TRBV27 and TRBJ2-7; D remains ambiguous. Germline CDR1 MNHEY, CDR2 SMNVEV (reference sequence). The CDR3 runs 11 residues. Trimming cost V 3 bases and J 7 bases, with 7 bases left between them. The CDR3 region is CASSFGREQYF. Here the CDR3 DNA reads TGTGCCAGCAGTTTTGGGCGAGAGCAGTACTTC.

The gene calls are TRBV12-5 and TRBJ2-2; 7 bases are a match to TRBD1. Trimming removed 3 bases from V and 3 bases from J; junction bases left unmatched: 4. The CDR3 covers 15 residues. Germline-derived CDR1 and CDR2 are LGHNT and FRNRAP. In DNA, the CDR3 is TGTGCTAGTGGTTTCTGGCAGGGGGACACCGGGGAGCTGTTTTTT. Translation: CASGFWQGDTGELFF.